What follows describes a single TCR beta chain. V shed 5 bases and J 2 bases; nucleotides not matched to a gene: 7. The germline CDR1 and CDR2 sequences are GTSNPN and SVGIG (reference sequence). The CDR3 totals 15 residues. Sample time point: baseline, week 1 (first vaccination visit). Treatment of the sample: pre-vaccination baseline after standard-of-care therapy. Clones were sequenced by immunoSEQ multiplex PCR, and TCRdb holds only the in-frame ones, with some missing. The repertoire holds about 59,000 clones, 75% to 95% seen once, with 2.5% to 3% in the top ten. The data were obtained in a study of a mutant IDH1 vaccine in newly diagnosed glioma.

The material sequenced was PBMCs, taken from a glioma patient treated with radiotherapy, temozolomide or both. This sequence was found in a man aged 50-59 years with glioma. The chain uses TRBV30 and TRBJ1-4; 8 bases align to TRBD1. The CDR3 spells CAWRDRGATNEKLFF. DNA of the CDR3: TGTGCCTGGCGAGACAGGGGTGCTACTAATGAAAAACTGTTTTTT.